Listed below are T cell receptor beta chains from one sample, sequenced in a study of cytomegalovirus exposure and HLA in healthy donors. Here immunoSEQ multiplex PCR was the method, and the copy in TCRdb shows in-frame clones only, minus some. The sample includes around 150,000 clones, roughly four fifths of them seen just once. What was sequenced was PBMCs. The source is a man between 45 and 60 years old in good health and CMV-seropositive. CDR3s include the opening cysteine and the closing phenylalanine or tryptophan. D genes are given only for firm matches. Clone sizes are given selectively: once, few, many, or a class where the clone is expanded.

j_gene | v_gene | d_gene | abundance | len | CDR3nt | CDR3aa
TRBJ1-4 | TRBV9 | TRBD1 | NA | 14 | TGTGCCAGCAGCTTAGACAGGGGCAATGAAAAACTGTTTTTT | CASSLDRGNEKLFF
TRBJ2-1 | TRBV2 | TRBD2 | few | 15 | TGTGCCAGCAGTCCTCTAGCGGGAGGGTTGAATGAGCAGTTCTTC | CASSPLAGGLNEQFF
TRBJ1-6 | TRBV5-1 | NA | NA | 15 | TGCGCCAGCAGTTCCGGGACACCTTATAATTCACCCCTCCACTTT | CASSSGTPYNSPLHF
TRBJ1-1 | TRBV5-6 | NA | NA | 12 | TGTGCCAGCAGCTTGGTGGCGGCTGAAGCTTTCTTT | CASSLVAAEAFF
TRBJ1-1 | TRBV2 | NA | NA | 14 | TGTGCCAGCAGTGAGACCAAGTTGAACAGTGGGGCTTTCTTT | CASSETKLNSGAFF
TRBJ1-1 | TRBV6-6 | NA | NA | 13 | TGTGCCAGCAGTCGGGGGGTTGACACTGAAGCTTTCTTT | CASSRGVDTEAFF
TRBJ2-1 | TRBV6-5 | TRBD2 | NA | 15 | TGTGCCAGCCGGAACGGGGTAGCGGGAGGCGGTGAGCAGTTCTTC | CASRNGVAGGGEQFF
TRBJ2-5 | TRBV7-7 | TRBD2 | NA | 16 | TGTGCTAGCAGCTTCGGTCTAGCGGGAGGGGAAGAGACCCAGTACTTC | CASSFGLAGGEETQYF
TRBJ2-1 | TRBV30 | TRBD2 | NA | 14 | TGTGCCAGGAAGTGGGCGGGGGGTTACAATGAGCAGTTCTTC | CARKWAGGYNEQFF
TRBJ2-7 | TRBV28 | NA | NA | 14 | TGTGCCAGCAGCCAAAAGACAGTTACCTACGAGCAGTACTTC | CASSQKTVTYEQYF
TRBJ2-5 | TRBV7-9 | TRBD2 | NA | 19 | TGTGCCAGCAGCACCACCCTGGGGACTAGCGGGGGGGCCCACGAGACCCAGTACTTC | CASSTTLGTSGGAHETQYF
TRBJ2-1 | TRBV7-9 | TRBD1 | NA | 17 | TGTGCCATAGAACTTCGACAGGGCTTAAGCTCCTACAATGAGCAGTTCTTC | CAIELRQGLSSYNEQFF
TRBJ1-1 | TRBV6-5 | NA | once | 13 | TGTGCCAGCAGTGAAGATGTGGGGCGGAGAACTTTCTTT | CASSEDVGRRTFF
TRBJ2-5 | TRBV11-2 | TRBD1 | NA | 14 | TGTGCCAGCAGCTTTCCGACAGGGCTAAAGACCCAGTACTTC | CASSFPTGLKTQYF
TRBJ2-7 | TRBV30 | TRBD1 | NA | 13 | TGTGCCTGGAGTGTACTGGGACAGGGTAGTAGGTACTTC | CAWSVLGQGSRYF
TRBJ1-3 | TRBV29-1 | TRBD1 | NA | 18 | TGCAGCTTACTCATCCCCCCGGGACAGGGGGAATCTGGAAACACCATATATTTT | CSLLIPPGQGESGNTIYF
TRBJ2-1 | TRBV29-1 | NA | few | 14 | TGCAGCATCGACCAACGCGGTGCCTACAATGAGCAGTTCTTC | CSIDQRGAYNEQFF
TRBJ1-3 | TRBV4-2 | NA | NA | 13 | TGTGCCAGCAGCCAAGATCATGGAGGCACCATATATTTT | CASSQDHGGTIYF
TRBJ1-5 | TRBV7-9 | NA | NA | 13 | TGTGCCAGCAGCTTAAGCTTCGGGCAGCCCCAGCATTTT | CASSLSFGQPQHF
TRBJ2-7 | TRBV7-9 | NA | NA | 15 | TGTGCCAGCAGCTTTGGACAGAGTTTAAACTACGAGCAGTACTTC | CASSFGQSLNYEQYF
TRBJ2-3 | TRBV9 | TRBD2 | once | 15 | TGTGCCAGCACCCCAAGCGGGGGGGCCTTCGATACGCAGTATTTT | CASTPSGGAFDTQYF
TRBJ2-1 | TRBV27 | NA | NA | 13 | TGTGCCAGCAGGCCCAGGGGCTACAATGAGCAGTTCTTC | CASRPRGYNEQFF
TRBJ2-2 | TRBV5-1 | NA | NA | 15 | TGCGCCAGCAGCTCCTCCGGCAGGCGAGCCGGGGAGCTGTTTTTT | CASSSSGRRAGELFF
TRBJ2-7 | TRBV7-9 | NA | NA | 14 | TGTGCCAGCGGAACCGCGGGACAGCGCTACGAGCAGTACTTC | CASGTAGQRYEQYF
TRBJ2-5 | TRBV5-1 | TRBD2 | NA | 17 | TGCGCCAGCAGCTTGGGGCGGGGACTAGCGGGAGGAGAGACCCAGTACTTC | CASSLGRGLAGGETQYF
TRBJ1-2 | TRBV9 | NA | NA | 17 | TGTGCCAGCAGCGTAGGGGGGCAGATTGTAGCTAACTATGGCTACACCTTC | CASSVGGQIVANYGYTF